Below, 20 T cell receptor beta chains from the same sample are listed, as sequenced in a study of CXCR3-negative and CXCR3-positive naive CD8 T cells. UMI-labeled 5' RACE TRB cDNA libraries were prepared from the cells. Reprocessing the 5' RACE reads, TCRdb reports a single entry for every CDR3 protein and omits DNA. This sample's table has 50,000 to 60,000 distinct CDR3 sequences. These receptors lack a known antigen. Study results and limitations: TRB CDR3 hydrophobicity was greater in CXCR3-positive naive cells than in CXCR3-negative naive cells.

The sample taken for sequencing was naive CXCR3+ CD8+ T cells from blood. Noted subset: CD45RO-CCR7+CD27+CD95- naive CD8+ T cells expressing CXCR3 (TNR3+). The receptors derive from a human donor in good health. Some clones in this sample may be carry-over from other donors' samples.

This rearrangement joins TRBV6-6 to TRBJ2-6; TCRdb returns TRBD1, unconfirmable since there is no DNA. CDR1 MNHNY and CDR2 SVGAGI come from the germline V gene (reference sequence). The CDR3 runs 15 residues. CDR3: CASRDPGSGANVLTF.

The chain uses TRBV7-2 and TRBJ1-1. The CDR3 is 16 amino acids. Germline V gene lookup returns CDR1 SGHTA and CDR2 FQGNSA. The CDR3: CASSFPEGPSVTEAFF.

The chain is built from TRBV6-5 and TRBJ2-5; TCRdb lists TRBD2, though no DNA is available to test this call. CDR1 and CDR2 (germline): MNHEY, SVGAGI. This CDR3 contains 16 residues. The CDR3 protein is CASSYSLGLAEKTQYF.

The chain uses TRBV7-6 and TRBJ1-6. The CDR3 is made up of 18 amino acids. Germline V lookup: CDR1 SGHVS, CDR2 FNYEAQ. The CDR3 loop is CASSFLYEGMYSNSPLHF. The variable domain in full, completed from reference TRBV7-6 and TRBJ1-6, reads GAGVSQSPRYKVTKRGQDVALRCDPISGHVSLYWYRQALGQGPEFLTYFNYEAQQDKSGLPNDRFSAERPEGSISTLTIQRTEQRDSAMYRCASSFLYEGMYSNSPLHFGNGTRLTVT.

The V call is TRBV7-8, the J call TRBJ2-7; TCRdb outputs TRBD1, but without DNA this stays unchecked. The CDR3 covers 17 residues. Germline loops: CDR1 SGHVS, CDR2 FQNEAQ. CDR3 sequence reads: CASSLGFRGTAPYEQYF.

The chain couples TRBV6-6 to TRBJ1-1; checking the TCRdb D call of TRBD1 is not possible without DNA. Germline V gives CDR1 MNHNY, CDR2 SVGAGI (reference sequence). CDR3 size: 13 residues. The chain's CDR3 is CASSPLGRTEAFF.

The chain carries TRBV12-3 or TRBV12-4 and TRBJ2-7. CDR3 length: 12 residues. The CDR3 spells CARSPGSYEQYF.

The V gene is TRBV7-9, the J gene TRBJ1-5; there is no DNA to check the TCRdb D call of TRBD1. Germline CDR1 is SEHNR and CDR2 is FQNEAQ (reference sequence). The CDR3 has 16 residues. The CDR3 spells CASSLGFGDSNQPQHF.

The rearrangement joins TRBV7-9 to TRBJ2-7. The germline V gene encodes CDR1 SEHNR and CDR2 FQNEAQ (reference sequence). This CDR3 spans 16 amino acids. CDR3 in amino acids: CASSLDQSVSTYEQYF.

The rearrangement links TRBV21-1 to TRBJ1-2; TCRdb gives TRBD1 as the D gene, but with no DNA this cannot be confirmed. TRBV21-1 is a documented pseudogene. The CDR3 has 15 residues. The CDR3 protein is CASRNDGNLASGYTF.

The chain combines TRBV11-2 with TRBJ1-1; as DNA is missing, the TRBD1 call by TCRdb cannot be tested. CDR3 length: 12 amino acids. Germline lookup yields CDR1 SGHAT and CDR2 FQNNGV. CDR3 residues: CASSLRTAEAFF. Full variable domain (remainder filled in from reference TRBV11-2 and TRBJ1-1): EAGVAQSPRYKIIEKRQSVAFWCNPISGHATLYWYQQILGQGPKLLIQFQNNGVVDDSQLPKDRFSAERLKGVDSTLKIQPAKLEDSAVYLCASSLRTAEAFFGQGTRLTVV.

The rearrangement links TRBV29-1 to TRBJ2-2; as DNA is missing, the TRBD2 call by TCRdb cannot be tested. The V gene's germline CDR1 is SQVTM and CDR2 ANQGSEA. CDR3 length: 13 amino acids. The CDR3 is CSVGPLSTGELFF.

V gene TRBV4-3 combines with J gene TRBJ2-3; the D call from TCRdb, TRBD1, cannot be confirmed without DNA. CDR3 length: 13 amino acids. Germline assignment: CDR1 LGHNA and CDR2 YSLEER. The CDR3 region is CATGQDDTDTQYF.

This chain connects TRBV6-5 to TRBJ2-7; as DNA is missing, the TRBD1 call by TCRdb cannot be tested. The CDR3 has 14 amino acids. The germline CDR1 and CDR2 sequences are MNHEY and SVGAGI. The CDR3 region is CASSPISTGYEQYF.

The chain has TRBV11-1 and TRBJ1-1; TCRdb indicates TRBD1, and absent DNA this call remains unverified. Per germline, CDR1 SGHAT and CDR2 FQDESV (reference sequence). This CDR3 comprises 15 residues. The CDR3 here is CASSDRTGQNTEAFF. The variable domain in full, with the rest retrieved from reference TRBV11-1 and TRBJ1-1, is EAEVAQSPRYKITEKSQAVAFWCDPISGHATLYWYRQILGQGPELLVQFQDESVVDDSQLPKDRFSAERLKGVDSTLKIQPAELGDSAMYLCASSDRTGQNTEAFFGQGTRLTVV.

The CDR3 loop is CATSRNRDSQQETQYF. V and J are TRBV15 and TRBJ2-5; the TCRdb D gene call, TRBD1, has no DNA to confirm it. CDR3 length: 16 residues. Germline V gene lookup returns CDR1 LNHNV and CDR2 YYDKDF (reference sequence).

The chain combines TRBV29-1 with TRBJ2-6; checking the TCRdb D call of TRBD2 is not possible without DNA. The V gene's germline CDR1 is SQVTM and CDR2 ANQGSEA. CDR3 length: 14 amino acids. The CDR3 reads CSVADGSGANVLTF.

V is TRBV7-2 and J is TRBJ2-7. The CDR3 is made up of 12 amino acids. Germline loops: CDR1 SGHTA, CDR2 FQGNSA. CDR3 residues: CASSYSSYEQYF.

The V and J genes are TRBV4-3 and TRBJ1-5; the TRBD1 assignment by TCRdb is unverifiable without DNA. CDR1 is LGHNA, CDR2 YSLEER, per germline. This CDR3 spans 15 amino acids. CDR3 in amino acids: CASSQDQGTFQPQHF.

This CDR3 reads CASSQEWATVTDTQYF. The chain joins TRBV14 to TRBJ2-3; TCRdb's D call, TRBD1, is unchecked because there is no DNA. CDR3 length equals 16 residues. Per the germline V gene, CDR1 is SGHDN and CDR2 is FVKESK.